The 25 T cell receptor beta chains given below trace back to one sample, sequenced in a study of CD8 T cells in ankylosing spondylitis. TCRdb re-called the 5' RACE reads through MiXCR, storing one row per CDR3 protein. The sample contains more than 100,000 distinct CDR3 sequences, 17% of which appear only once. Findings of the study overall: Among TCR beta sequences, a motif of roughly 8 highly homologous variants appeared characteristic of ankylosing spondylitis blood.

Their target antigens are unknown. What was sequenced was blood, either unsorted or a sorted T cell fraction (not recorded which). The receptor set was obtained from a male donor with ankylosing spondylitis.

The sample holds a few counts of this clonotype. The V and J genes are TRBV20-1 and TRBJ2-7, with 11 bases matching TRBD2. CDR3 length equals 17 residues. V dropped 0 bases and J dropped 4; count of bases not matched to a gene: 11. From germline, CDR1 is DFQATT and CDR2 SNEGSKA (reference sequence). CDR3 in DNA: TGCAGTGCTAGAGATATTAGCGGGAGGGCCCAGGGTTACGAGCAGTACTTC. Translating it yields CSARDISGRAQGYEQYF.

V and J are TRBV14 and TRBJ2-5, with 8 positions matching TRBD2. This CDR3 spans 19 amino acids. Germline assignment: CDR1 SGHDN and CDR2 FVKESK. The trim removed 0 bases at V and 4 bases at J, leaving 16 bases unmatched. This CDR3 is CASSQEPGLVPLSGETQYF. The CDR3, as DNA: TGTGCCAGCAGCCAAGAACCGGGACTAGTACCGCTCTCGGGAGAGACCCAGTACTTC.

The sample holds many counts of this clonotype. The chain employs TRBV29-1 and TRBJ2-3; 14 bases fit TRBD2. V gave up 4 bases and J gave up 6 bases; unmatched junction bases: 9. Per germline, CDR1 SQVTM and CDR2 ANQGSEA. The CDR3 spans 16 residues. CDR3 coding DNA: TGCAGCGTTGGAGGTAGACTAGCGGGAGGGCCGGATACGCAGTATTTT. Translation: CSVGGRLAGGPDTQYF.

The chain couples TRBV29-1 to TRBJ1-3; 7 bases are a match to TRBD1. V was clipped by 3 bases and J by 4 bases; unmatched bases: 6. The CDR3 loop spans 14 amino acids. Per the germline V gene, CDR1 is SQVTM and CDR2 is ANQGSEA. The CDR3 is CSVEDGTVGNTIYF. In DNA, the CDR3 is TGCAGCGTTGAGGACGGGACAGTCGGAAACACCATATATTTT.

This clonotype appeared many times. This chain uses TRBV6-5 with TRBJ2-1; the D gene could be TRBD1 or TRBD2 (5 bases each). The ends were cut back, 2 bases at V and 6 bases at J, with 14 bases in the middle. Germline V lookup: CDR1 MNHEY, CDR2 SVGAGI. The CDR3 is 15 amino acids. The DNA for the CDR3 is TGTGCCAGCAGTTACCCTCCCGGGGACGGCAATGAGCAGTTCTTC. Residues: CASSYPPGDGNEQFF.

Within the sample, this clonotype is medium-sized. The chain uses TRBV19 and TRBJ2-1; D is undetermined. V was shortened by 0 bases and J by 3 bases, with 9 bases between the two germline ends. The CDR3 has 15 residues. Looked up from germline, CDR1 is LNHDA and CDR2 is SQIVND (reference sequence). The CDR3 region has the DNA TGTGCCAGTAGTATAGATGCAGCCAGCTACAATGAGCAGTTCTTC. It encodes CASSIDAASYNEQFF.

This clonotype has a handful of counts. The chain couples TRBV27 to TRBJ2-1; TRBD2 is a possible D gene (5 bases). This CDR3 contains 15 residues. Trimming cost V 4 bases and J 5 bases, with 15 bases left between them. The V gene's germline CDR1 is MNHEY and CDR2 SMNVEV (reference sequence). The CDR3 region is CASSSPGIPHNEQFF. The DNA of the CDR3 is TGTGCCAGCAGTTCGCCCGGGATTCCGCACAATGAGCAGTTCTTC.

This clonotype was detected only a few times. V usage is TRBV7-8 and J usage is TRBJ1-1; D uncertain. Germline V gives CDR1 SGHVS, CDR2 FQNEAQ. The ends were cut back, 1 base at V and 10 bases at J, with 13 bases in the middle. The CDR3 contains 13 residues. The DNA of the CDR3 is TGTGCCAGCAGCTTAGAATACGCCCGAGGAGCTTTCTTT. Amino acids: CASSLEYARGAFF.

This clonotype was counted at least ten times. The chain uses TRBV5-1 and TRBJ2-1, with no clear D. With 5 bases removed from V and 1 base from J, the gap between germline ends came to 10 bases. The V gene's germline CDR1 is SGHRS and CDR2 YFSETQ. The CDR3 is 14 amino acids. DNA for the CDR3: TGCGCCAGCAGTGAGCTGGATTCCTACAATGAGCAGTTCTTC. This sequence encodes CASSELDSYNEQFF.

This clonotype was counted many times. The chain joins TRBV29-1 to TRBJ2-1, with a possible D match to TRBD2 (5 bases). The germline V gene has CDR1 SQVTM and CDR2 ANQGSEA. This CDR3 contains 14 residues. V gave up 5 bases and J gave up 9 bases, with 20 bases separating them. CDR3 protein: CSVSNVGAGFEQFF. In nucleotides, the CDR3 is TGCAGCGTTTCCAACGTCGGCGCGGGCTTTGAGCAGTTCTTC.

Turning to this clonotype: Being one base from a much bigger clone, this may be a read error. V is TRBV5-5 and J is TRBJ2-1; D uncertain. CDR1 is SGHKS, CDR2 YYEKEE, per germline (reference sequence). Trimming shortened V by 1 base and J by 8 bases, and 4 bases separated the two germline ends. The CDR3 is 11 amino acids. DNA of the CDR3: TGTGCCAGCAGCTTGTTCGATGAGCAGTTCTTC. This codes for CASSLFDEQFF. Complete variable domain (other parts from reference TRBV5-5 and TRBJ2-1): DAGVTQSPTHLIKTRGQQVTLRCSPISGHKSVSWYQQVLGQGPQFIFQYYEKEERGRGNFPDRFSARQFPNYSSELNVNALLLGDSALYLCASSLFDEQFFGPGTRLTVL.

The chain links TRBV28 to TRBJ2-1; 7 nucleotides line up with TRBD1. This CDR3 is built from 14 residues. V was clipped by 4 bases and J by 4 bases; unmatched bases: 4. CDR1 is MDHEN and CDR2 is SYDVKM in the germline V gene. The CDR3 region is CASSSRQGYNEQFF. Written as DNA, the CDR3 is TGTGCCAGCAGTTCCCGACAGGGTTACAATGAGCAGTTCTTC.

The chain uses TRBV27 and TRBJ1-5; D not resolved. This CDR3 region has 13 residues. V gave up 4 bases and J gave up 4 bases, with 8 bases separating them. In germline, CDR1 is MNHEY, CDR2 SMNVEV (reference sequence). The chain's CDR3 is CASSSWNNQPQHF. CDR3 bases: TGTGCCAGCAGTTCGTGGAATAATCAGCCCCAGCATTTT.

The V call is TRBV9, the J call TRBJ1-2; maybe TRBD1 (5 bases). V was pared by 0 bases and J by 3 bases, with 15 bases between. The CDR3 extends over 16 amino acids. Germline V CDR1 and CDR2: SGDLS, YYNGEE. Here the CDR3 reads CASSVGPSTVDYGYTF. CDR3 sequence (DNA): TGTGCCAGCAGCGTAGGACCCTCGACAGTTGACTATGGCTACACCTTC.

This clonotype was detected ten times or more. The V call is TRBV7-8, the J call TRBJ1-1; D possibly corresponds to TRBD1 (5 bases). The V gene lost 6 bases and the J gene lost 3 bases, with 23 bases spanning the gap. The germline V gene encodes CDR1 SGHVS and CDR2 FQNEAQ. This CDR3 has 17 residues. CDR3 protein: CASRGQWGELEDTEAFF. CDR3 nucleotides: TGTGCCAGCAGAGGGCAATGGGGGGAGTTAGAGGACACTGAAGCTTTCTTT. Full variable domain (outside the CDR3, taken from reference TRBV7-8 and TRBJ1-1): GAGVSQSPRYKVAKRGQDVALRCDPISGHVSLFWYQQALGQGPEFLTYFQNEAQLDKSGLPSDRFFAERPEGSVSTLKIQRTQQEDSAVYLCASRGQWGELEDTEAFFGQGTRLTVV.

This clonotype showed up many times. The CDR3 bases are TGCAGCACCGACCCAGGGGTTAAAGGTGGAGATACGCAGTATTTT. Translated, it gives CSTDPGVKGGDTQYF. V is TRBV29-1 and J is TRBJ2-3; TRBD1 is a possible D gene (6 bases). Germline CDR1 reads SQVTM; CDR2 reads ANQGSEA. The CDR3 covers 15 residues. The germline V and J ends were trimmed by 8 bases and 5 bases, with 23 bases remaining between them.

CDR3 protein: CASSQDGRDTEAFF. Here the CDR3 DNA reads TGCGCCAGCAGCCAAGATGGGAGGGATACTGAAGCTTTCTTT. The chain recombines TRBV4-1 with TRBJ1-1, with D unresolved. V was clipped by 0 bases and J by 5 bases, with 10 bases between them. Germline V gene lookup returns CDR1 MGHRA and CDR2 YSYEKL. The CDR3 has 14 residues.

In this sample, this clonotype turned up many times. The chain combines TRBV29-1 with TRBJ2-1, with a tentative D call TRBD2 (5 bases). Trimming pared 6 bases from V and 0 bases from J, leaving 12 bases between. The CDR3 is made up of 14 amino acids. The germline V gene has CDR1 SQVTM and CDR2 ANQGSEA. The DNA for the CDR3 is TGCAGCGTGGGTGGTGGGAGCTCCTACAATGAGCAGTTCTTC. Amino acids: CSVGGGSSYNEQFF.

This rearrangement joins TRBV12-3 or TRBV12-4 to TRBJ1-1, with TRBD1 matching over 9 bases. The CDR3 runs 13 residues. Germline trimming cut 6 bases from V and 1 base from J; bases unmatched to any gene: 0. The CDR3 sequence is CASRQGANTEAFF. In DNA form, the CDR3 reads TGTGCCAGCAGACAGGGGGCGAACACTGAAGCTTTCTTT.

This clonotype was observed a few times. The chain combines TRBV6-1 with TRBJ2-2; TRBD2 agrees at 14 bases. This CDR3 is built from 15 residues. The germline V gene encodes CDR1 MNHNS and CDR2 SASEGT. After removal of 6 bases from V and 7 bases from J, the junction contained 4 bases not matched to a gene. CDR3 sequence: CASRGLAGADGELFF. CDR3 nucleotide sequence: TGTGCCAGCAGGGGACTAGCGGGAGCTGACGGGGAGCTGTTTTTT.

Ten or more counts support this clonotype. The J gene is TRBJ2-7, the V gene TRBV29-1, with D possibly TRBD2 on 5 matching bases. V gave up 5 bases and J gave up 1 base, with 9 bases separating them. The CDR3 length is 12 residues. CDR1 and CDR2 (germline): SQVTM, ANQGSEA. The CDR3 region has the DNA TGCAGCGTTCTCGGGGTTTCCTACGAGCAGTACTTC. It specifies CSVLGVSYEQYF.

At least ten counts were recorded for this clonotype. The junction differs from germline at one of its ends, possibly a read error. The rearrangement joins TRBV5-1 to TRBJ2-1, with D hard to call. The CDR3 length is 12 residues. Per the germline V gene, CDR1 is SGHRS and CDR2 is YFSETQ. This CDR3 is CASSFEGNEQFF. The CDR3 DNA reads TGTGCCAGCAGTTTCGAAGGCAATGAGCAGTTCTTC.

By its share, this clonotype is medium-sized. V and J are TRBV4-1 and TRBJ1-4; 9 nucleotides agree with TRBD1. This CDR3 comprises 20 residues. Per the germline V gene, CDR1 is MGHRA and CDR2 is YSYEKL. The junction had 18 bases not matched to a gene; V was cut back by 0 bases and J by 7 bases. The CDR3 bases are TGCGCCAGCAGCCAAGACCCGGGACAGGGAATATTAAGCTTGGGTGAAAAACTGTTTTTT. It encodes CASSQDPGQGILSLGEKLFF.

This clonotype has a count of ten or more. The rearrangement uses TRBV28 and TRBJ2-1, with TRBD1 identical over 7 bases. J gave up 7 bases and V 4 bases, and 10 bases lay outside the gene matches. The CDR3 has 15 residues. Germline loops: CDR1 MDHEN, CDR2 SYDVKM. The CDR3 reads CASSWTGKNQNEQFF. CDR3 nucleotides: TGTGCCAGCAGTTGGACAGGCAAAAACCAAAATGAGCAGTTCTTC.

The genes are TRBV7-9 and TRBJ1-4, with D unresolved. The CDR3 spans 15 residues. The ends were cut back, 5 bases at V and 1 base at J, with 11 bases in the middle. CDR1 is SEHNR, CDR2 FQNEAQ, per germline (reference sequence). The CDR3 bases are TGTGCCAGCAGCCGCCCCGGAAGAACTAATGAAAAACTGTTTTTT. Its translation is CASSRPGRTNEKLFF.